A single sample is the source of the 31 T cell receptor beta chains below, sequenced in a study of molecular identifiers for immune sequencing clone quantification. MiXCR, run by TCRdb on the PCR reads, gives a single entry per CDR3 protein. The repertoire holds a few hundred thousand distinct CDR3 sequences, with under 30% as singletons. The sample comprised naive CD8+ T cells from blood, with Jurkat cell RNA spiked in. As to subset: FACS-sorted CD8+CD4-CCR7+CD45RA+ naive T cells. Receptor source: a human donor in good health. Some libraries in this study had Jurkat cell RNA spiked in.

CDR3 in DNA: TGTGCCAGCAGTTTCCCGGGGCAGGGGGTTGAGACCCAGTACTTC. Protein product: CASSFPGQGVETQYF. V gene TRBV12-3 or TRBV12-4 combines with J gene TRBJ2-5; 7 bases agree with TRBD1. After removal of 3 bases from V and 5 bases from J, the junction contained 9 bases not matched to a gene. The CDR3 is 15 amino acids.

The chain has TRBV7-9 and TRBJ1-1; 11 nucleotides align to TRBD1. This CDR3 has 16 residues. Unmatched junction bases numbered 4, after V lost 4 bases and J lost 0 bases. Germline V gene lookup returns CDR1 SEHNR and CDR2 FQNEAQ (reference sequence). CDR3 amino acids: CASSYWTGGLNTEAFF. DNA of the CDR3: TGTGCCAGCAGCTATTGGACAGGGGGCCTGAACACTGAAGCTTTCTTT.

In its sample, this clonotype was seen a few times. The CDR3 ends on some other residue instead of the conserved phenylalanine or tryptophan, so this is likely a read error. The V call is TRBV6-1, the J call TRBJ1-5, with D perhaps TRBD1 (6 bases). CDR3 length: 16 amino acids. Deletions cut 5 bases from V and 7 bases from J, with 21 bases between. Germline V CDR1 and CDR2: MNHNS, SASEGT. CDR3 DNA sequence: TGTGCCAGCAGTATAACCCCGGGGTACAGGGACCAGCCCCAGCATGTT. This codes for CASSITPGYRDQPQHV.

On this clonotype itself: This sequence may be a read error, since a much larger clone differs from it by one base. The chain is built from TRBV29-1 and TRBJ1-2; the D gene is possibly TRBD1 (5 bases). The CDR3 loop spans 12 amino acids. Per the germline V gene, CDR1 is SQVTM and CDR2 is ANQGSEA. DNA for the CDR3: TGCGGCGTTGCAGACAGCGTCTATGGCTACACCTTC. The encoded protein is CGVADSVYGYTF.

This clonotype was observed a few times. The junction shows a germline mismatch at one end, possibly a read error. The CDR3 loop is CATGSPQTGGNEKLFF. The CDR3 region has the DNA TGTGCCACCGGCAGCCCTCAGACAGGGGGCAATGAAAAACTGTTTTTT. The gene calls are TRBV15 and TRBJ1-4; 10 nucleotides match TRBD1. The CDR3 extends over 16 amino acids. Germline assignment: CDR1 LNHNV and CDR2 YYDKDF (reference sequence).

With regard to this clonotype: The junction differs from germline at one of its ends, possibly a read error. This chain uses TRBV6-5 with TRBJ2-7, with a weak D call TRBD2 (6 bases). Germline values: CDR1 MNHEY, CDR2 SVGAGI. The CDR3 totals 14 residues. CDR3: CASSPEGVSCEQYF. The CDR3 region has the DNA TGTGCCAGCAGTCCGGAGGGAGTCTCCTGCGAGCAGTACTTC.

This clonotype was seen ten or more times. CDR3 nucleotides: TGTGCCTGGAGTCCGGGGAGCGGACCCACAGATACGCAGTATTTT. This translates into CAWSPGSGPTDTQYF. The chain recombines TRBV30 with TRBJ2-3; D perhaps matches TRBD2 (5 bases). This CDR3 has 15 amino acids. V was shortened by 2 bases and J by 2 bases, with 14 bases between the two germline ends. CDR1 and CDR2 from the germline V gene are GTSNPN and SVGIG (reference sequence). Drawing the rest from reference TRBV30 and TRBJ2-3, the complete variable domain is SQTIHQWPATLVQPVGSPLSLECTVEGTSNPNLYWYRQAAGRGLQLLFYSVGIGQISSEVPQNLSASRPQDRQFILSSKKLLLSDSGFYLCAWSPGSGPTDTQYFGPGTRLTVL.

This chain uses TRBV6-8 with TRBJ2-7, with 7 bases matching TRBD2. Germline-derived CDR1 and CDR2 are MNHGY and SAAAGT. This CDR3 contains 17 residues. Losses at the gene ends were 5 bases for V and 0 bases for J; bases not matched to a gene: 13. The CDR3 sequence: CASSPNSGPLFSYEQYF. CDR3 DNA: TGTGCCAGCAGTCCCAATAGCGGGCCCCTATTCTCCTACGAGCAGTACTTC.

This clonotype was counted between two and nine times. The chain combines TRBV27 with TRBJ2-7, with TRBD1 matching 8 bases. The germline V gene encodes CDR1 MNHEY and CDR2 SMNVEV (reference sequence). The CDR3 loop spans 15 amino acids. The V and J ends lost 3 bases and 0 bases, in that order; junction bases with no gene match: 4. The CDR3 region has the DNA TGTGCCAGCAGTTTCGGCCAGGGGGCCTCCTACGAGCAGTACTTC. This gives the protein CASSFGQGASYEQYF.

This clonotype was seen more than once but under ten times. The chain joins TRBV6-6 to TRBJ1-3; 8 bases align to TRBD1. The V and J ends lost 6 bases and 2 bases, in that order; junction bases with no gene match: 9. CDR3 length equals 16 residues. CDR1 MNHNY and CDR2 SVGAGI come from the germline V gene (reference sequence). The CDR3: CASSHRQGLAGNTIYF. The CDR3 nucleotides read TGTGCCAGCAGCCACCGACAGGGGCTGGCTGGAAACACCATATATTTT.

The sample holds many counts of this clonotype. DNA of the CDR3: TGCGCCAGCGGAGCGAGAACGGTTAACTATGGCTACACCTTC. This translates into CASGARTVNYGYTF. This rearrangement joins TRBV10-2 to TRBJ1-2; D is unclear. Looked up from germline, CDR1 is WSHSY and CDR2 is SAAADI. The CDR3 has 14 amino acids. V was shortened by 8 bases and J by 1 base, with 14 bases between the two germline ends.

Details on this clonotype: A single base separates this from a much larger clone, so it may be a read error. The rearrangement uses TRBV4-3 and TRBJ2-7, with 9 bases that match TRBD2. Germline-derived CDR1 and CDR2 are LGHNA and YSLEER. The CDR3 is made up of 17 amino acids. The CDR3 sequence is CASSQEVLAGEDYEQHF. CDR3 nucleotides: TGCGCCAGCAGCCAAGAGGTATTAGCGGGGGAGGACTACGAGCAGCACTTC.

Worth noting for this clonotype: Given a much more abundant clone one base away, this may be a read error. The rearrangement joins TRBV4-3 to TRBJ2-3; the match to TRBD1 covers 7 bases. Germline V gene sequence: CDR1 LGHNA, CDR2 YSLEER. CDR3 length: 16 residues. V dropped 3 bases and J dropped 8; count of bases not matched to a gene: 14. For the CDR3, the DNA is TGCGCCAGCAGCCACGCTAACCGGGACAGTGAGGGTACGCAGTATTTT. This encodes CASSHANRDSEGTQYF.

Ten or more counts support this clonotype. Here the CDR3 DNA reads TGCGCCAGCAGCATGACAAACTACCAAGAGACCCAGTACTTC. Residues: CASSMTNYQETQYF. V is TRBV5-1 and J is TRBJ2-5; D is uncertain. The V end was cut by 4 bases, the J end by 0 bases, with 10 bases between. CDR3 length: 14 amino acids. From germline, CDR1 is SGHRS and CDR2 YFSETQ.

This clonotype was observed a handful of times. This chain joins TRBV7-9 and TRBJ2-7, with D maybe TRBD2 (6 bases). Germline V gene data show CDR1 as SEHNR and CDR2 as FQNEAQ (reference sequence). Trimming removed 5 bases at V and 2 bases at J, with 16 bases between. The CDR3 spans 15 residues. In DNA form, the CDR3 reads TGTGCCAGCAGCCCCCGGGAGTCAAGGCCCTACGAGCAGTACTTC. This codes for CASSPRESRPYEQYF.

The table lists this clonotype with a few counts. The chain employs TRBV9 and TRBJ2-5; the D gene is possibly TRBD2 (6 bases). This CDR3 is 15 amino acids long. V lost 5 bases and J lost 2, with 16 bases in between. CDR1 and CDR2 (germline): SGDLS, YYNGEE. The CDR3 reads CASSDGGGGQETQYF. CDR3 nucleotides: TGTGCCAGCAGTGATGGGGGAGGTGGACAAGAGACCCAGTACTTC.

This clonotype was counted between two and nine times. The V gene is TRBV6-5, the J gene TRBJ2-1; the D is unclear. This CDR3 is 15 amino acids long. The V end was cut by 2 bases, the J end by 8 bases, with 16 bases between. CDR1 is MNHEY, CDR2 SVGAGI, per germline. The CDR3 DNA reads as TGTGCCAGCAGTTACGGCTCCTCCCAAAGGGATGAGCAGTTCTTC. Translated, it gives CASSYGSSQRDEQFF.

The chain is built from TRBV4-3 and TRBJ2-1, with D maybe TRBD2 (7 bases). This CDR3 is 18 amino acids long. V lost 4 bases to trimming and J lost 2 bases, with 21 bases between them. The germline CDR1 and CDR2 sequences are LGHNA and YSLEER. For the CDR3, the DNA is TGCGCCAGCAGCCCGGAACAATGGGGGGGCTATCCCTACAATGAGCAGTTCTTC. It is translated as CASSPEQWGGYPYNEQFF.

The rearrangement uses TRBV9 and TRBJ1-4; 8 bases match TRBD1. CDR1 is SGDLS and CDR2 is YYNGEE in the germline V gene. There are 16 residues in the CDR3. V shed 3 bases and J 0 bases; nucleotides not matched to a gene: 4. The CDR3 region has the DNA TGTGCCAGCAGCGCGGGACAGGCAACAACTAATGAAAAACTGTTTTTT. As protein: CASSAGQATTNEKLFF.

This clonotype has only a few counts. The V gene is TRBV2, the J gene TRBJ2-5; either TRBD1 or TRBD2 may supply D (7 bases each). V was shortened by 2 bases and J by 5 bases, with 21 bases between the two germline ends. CDR3 size: 17 residues. Germline V CDR1 and CDR2: SNHLY, FYNNEI. Here the CDR3 reads CASSESQRDSLLETQYF. The DNA of the CDR3 is TGTGCCAGCAGTGAAAGCCAGCGGGACAGCCTGTTGGAGACCCAGTACTTC. The full variable domain, rest sourced from reference TRBV2 and TRBJ2-5, is EPEVTQTPSHQVTQMGQEVILRCVPISNHLYFYWYRQILGQKVEFLVSFYNNEISEKSEIFDDQFSVERPDGSNFTLKIRSTKLEDSAMYFCASSESQRDSLLETQYFGPGTRLLVL.

With regard to this clonotype: Since a much larger clone is just one base distant, this may be a read error. The chain is built from TRBV28 and TRBJ1-5; no firm D call. Germline V CDR1 and CDR2: MDHEN, SYDVKM. The CDR3 loop spans 15 amino acids. V lost 7 bases and J lost 5, with 18 bases in between. Written as DNA, the CDR3 is TGTGCCAGCACAATAGAGGATCAGCTCCATCAGCCCCAGCATTTT. Amino acid sequence: CASTIEDQLHQPQHF. Filled out from reference TRBV28 and TRBJ1-5, the complete variable domain reads DVKVTQSSRYLVKRTGEKVFLECVQDMDHENMFWYRQDPGLGLRLIYFSYDVKMKEKGDIPEGYSVSREKKERFSLILESASTNQTSMYLCASTIEDQLHQPQHFGDGTRLSIL.

The table lists this clonotype with a few counts. This chain joins TRBV9 and TRBJ2-2; D is ambiguous. This CDR3 is 12 amino acids long. In germline, CDR1 is SGDLS, CDR2 YYNGEE. Trimming removed 4 bases at V and 8 bases at J, with 9 bases between. The CDR3 spells CASSSPPGELFF. In DNA form, the CDR3 reads TGTGCCAGCAGCTCCCCCCCAGGGGAGCTGTTTTTT.

Points on this clonotype: At one end, the junction sequence differs from germline, possibly due to a read error. This chain connects TRBV29-1 to TRBJ1-5; D call uncertain. The germline V gene has CDR1 SQVTM and CDR2 ANQGSEA. The CDR3 is made up of 14 amino acids. CDR3 sequence: CSVAGLLANQLQHF. The CDR3 DNA sequence: TGCAGCGTAGCGGGCCTGCTAGCCAATCAGCTCCAGCATTTT.

This clonotype was seen ten or more times. This sequence joins TRBV7-8 and TRBJ2-1; no firm D call. The CDR3 is made up of 12 amino acids. V was shortened by 1 base and J by 3 bases, with 1 base between the two germline ends. CDR1 SGHVS and CDR2 FQNEAQ come from the germline V gene. The CDR3 loop is CASSLVYNEQFF. In DNA, the CDR3 is TGTGCCAGCAGCTTAGTCTACAATGAGCAGTTCTTC.

This clonotype was counted many times. This sequence joins TRBV12-5 and TRBJ1-2; tentatively, D is TRBD1 (6 bases). The length of the CDR3 is 15 residues. The V end was cut by 6 bases, the J end by 0 bases, with 14 bases between. Germline loops: CDR1 LGHNT, CDR2 FRNRAP. For the CDR3, the DNA is TGTGCTAGTGGGCCCCAGGGGCTTACTAACTATGGCTACACCTTC. It translates to CASGPQGLTNYGYTF.

This clonotype has ten or more counts. The V call is TRBV28, the J call TRBJ1-5, with D possibly matching TRBD1 (6 bases). CDR1 and CDR2 (germline): MDHEN, SYDVKM. Trimming removed 5 bases at V and 2 bases at J, with 31 bases between. The CDR3 is made up of 21 amino acids. The CDR3 sequence is CASSPLFNLLTGGGGNQPQHF. CDR3 bases: TGTGCCAGCAGTCCGCTTTTTAATCTTCTCACGGGGGGCGGAGGCAATCAGCCCCAGCATTTT.

Concerning this clonotype itself: One base away lies a much larger clone, so this may be a sequencing read error. The V and J genes are TRBV28 and TRBJ2-7; the D is unclear. Germline-derived CDR1 and CDR2 are MDHEN and SYDVKM. The CDR3 sequence is 16 residues long. CDR3 nucleotides: TGTGCCAGCGGTTTGGACCTAGGACGGAGACCCTACGAGCAGTACTTC. Translation: CASGLDLGRRPYEQYF.

There are many counts of this clonotype. This CDR3 is CASSLGDRGLSGANVLTF. The CDR3 DNA sequence: TGCGCCAGCAGCTTGGGGGACAGGGGTCTCTCTGGGGCCAACGTCCTGACTTTC. The chain carries TRBV5-1 and TRBJ2-6; 10 bases match TRBD1. V was clipped by 0 bases and J by 0 bases; unmatched bases: 3. The CDR3 has 18 residues. Germline V gene data show CDR1 as SGHRS and CDR2 as YFSETQ.

This clonotype was picked up many times. V usage is TRBV7-6 and J usage is TRBJ1-1; D is perhaps TRBD1 (5 bases). The CDR3 spans 15 residues. Germline V gene lookup returns CDR1 SGHVS and CDR2 FNYEAQ. V was pared by 0 bases and J by 2 bases, with 10 bases between. The DNA of the CDR3 is TGTGCCAGCAGCTTAGCAAGGGACGCAAACACTGAAGCTTTCTTT. Amino acid sequence: CASSLARDANTEAFF.

In this sample, this clonotype turned up a few times. The rearrangement joins TRBV20-1 to TRBJ2-7, with 11 bases fitting TRBD2. V lost 0 bases and J lost 6; bases outside the gene matches: 7. This CDR3 spans 15 amino acids. Germline lookup yields CDR1 DFQATT and CDR2 SNEGSKA (reference sequence). The DNA of the CDR3 is TGCAGTGCTAGAGATGGGGGTAGCGGGGGGGTCGAGCAGTACTTC. It codes for CSARDGGSGGVEQYF.

The V and J genes are TRBV27 and TRBJ1-1, with unresolved D. The CDR3 loop spans 16 amino acids. Trimming took 2 bases from V and 2 from J, leaving 15 bases between them. Germline V lookup: CDR1 MNHEY, CDR2 SMNVEV (reference sequence). Here the CDR3 DNA reads TGTGCCAGCAGTTTAAACCTGCGCAGCGCTAACACTGAAGCTTTCTTT. Amino acid sequence: CASSLNLRSANTEAFF.